The T cell receptor beta chain under discussion was sequenced for a study of cytomegalovirus exposure and HLA in healthy donors. Background on the study: Most donors, roughly 82% of approximately 400 genotyped, fell in the Caucasian-associated ancestry cluster.

This CDR3 is built from 13 residues. Germline V CDR1 and CDR2: SEHNR, FQNEAQ (reference sequence). Both 60 Vbeta primers and 13 Jbeta primers went into the PCR. This table comes from immunoSEQ multiplex PCR, and its TCRdb copy is limited to in-frame clones, with some not included. In all, the sample yields around 120,000 clones. V is TRBV7-9 and J is TRBJ2-5; TRBD1 is a possible D gene (6 bases). The DNA end favors TRBJ2-7, so the J call may be wrong. This receptor was identified in a man aged 18-30 years in good health and CMV-seronegative. The sequenced sample consisted of PBMCs. CDR3 coding DNA: TGTGCCAGCCGACAGGCCTCCGCATTCGAGCAGTACTTC. This codes for CASRQASAFEQYF.